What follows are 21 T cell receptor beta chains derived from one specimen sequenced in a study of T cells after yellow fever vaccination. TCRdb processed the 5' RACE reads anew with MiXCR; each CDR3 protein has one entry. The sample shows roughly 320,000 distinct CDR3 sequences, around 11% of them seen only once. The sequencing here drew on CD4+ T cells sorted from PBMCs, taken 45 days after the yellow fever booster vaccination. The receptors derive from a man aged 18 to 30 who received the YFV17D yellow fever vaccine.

CDR3 loop: CASSVIWRGTGTGDTGELFF. The DNA of the CDR3 is TGTGCCAGCAGTGTCATTTGGCGAGGCACCGGGACAGGGGACACCGGGGAGCTGTTTTTT. The genes are TRBV6-1 and TRBJ2-2, with 10 bases identical to TRBD1. The V segment lost 4 bases and the J segment 3 bases; nucleotides outside the gene matches: 17. This CDR3 is built from 20 residues. Germline V gene sequence: CDR1 MNHNS, CDR2 SASEGT.

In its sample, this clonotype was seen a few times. CDR3 sequence reads: CASSQEQYNEQFF. Written as DNA, the CDR3 is TGTGCCAGCAGCCAAGAACAATACAATGAGCAGTTCTTC. The gene calls are TRBV14 and TRBJ2-1; D not resolved. Germline V CDR1 and CDR2: SGHDN, FVKESK. The CDR3 has 13 residues. V lost 0 bases, J lost 4 bases, and 4 bases lay in between.

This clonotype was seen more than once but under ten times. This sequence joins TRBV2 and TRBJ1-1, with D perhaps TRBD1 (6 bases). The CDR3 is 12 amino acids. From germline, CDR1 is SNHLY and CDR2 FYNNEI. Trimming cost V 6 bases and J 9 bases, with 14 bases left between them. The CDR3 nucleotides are TGTGCCAGCAGCCAAGGGTGGGGGCAAGCTTTCTTT. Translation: CASSQGWGQAFF.

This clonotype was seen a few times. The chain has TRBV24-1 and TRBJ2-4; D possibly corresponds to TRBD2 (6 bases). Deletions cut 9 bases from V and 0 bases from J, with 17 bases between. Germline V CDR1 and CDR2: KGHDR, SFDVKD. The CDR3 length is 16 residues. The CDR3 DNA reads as TGTGCCACCTACCGGGAGCAGGCAATAGCCAAAAACATTCAGTACTTC. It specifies CATYREQAIAKNIQYF.

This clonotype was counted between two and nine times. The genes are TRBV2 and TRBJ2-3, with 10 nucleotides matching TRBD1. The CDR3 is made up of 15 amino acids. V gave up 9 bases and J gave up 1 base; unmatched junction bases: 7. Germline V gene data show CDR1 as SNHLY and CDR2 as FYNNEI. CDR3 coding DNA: TGTGCCAGTCCGGGACAGGGGAGAGGCACAGATACGCAGTATTTT. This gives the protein CASPGQGRGTDTQYF.

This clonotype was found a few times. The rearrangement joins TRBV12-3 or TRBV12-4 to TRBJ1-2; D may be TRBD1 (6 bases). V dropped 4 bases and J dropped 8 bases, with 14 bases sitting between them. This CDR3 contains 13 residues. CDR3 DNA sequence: TGTGCCAGCAGTTACAGGGAAGGGACGGGCTACACCTTC. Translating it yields CASSYREGTGYTF.

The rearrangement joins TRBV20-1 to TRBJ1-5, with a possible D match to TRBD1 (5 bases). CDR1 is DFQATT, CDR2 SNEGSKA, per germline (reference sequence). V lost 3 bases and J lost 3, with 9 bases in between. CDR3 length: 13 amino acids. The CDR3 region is CSARGGFNQPQHF. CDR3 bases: TGCAGTGCTAGGGGGGGGTTCAATCAGCCCCAGCATTTT.

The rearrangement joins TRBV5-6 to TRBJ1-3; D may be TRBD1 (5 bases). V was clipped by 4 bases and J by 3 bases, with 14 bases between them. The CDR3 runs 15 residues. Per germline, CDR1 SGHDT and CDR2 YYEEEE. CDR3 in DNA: TGTGCCAGCAGCATAGTTGGGGGTGATGGAAACACCATATATTTT. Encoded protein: CASSIVGGDGNTIYF.

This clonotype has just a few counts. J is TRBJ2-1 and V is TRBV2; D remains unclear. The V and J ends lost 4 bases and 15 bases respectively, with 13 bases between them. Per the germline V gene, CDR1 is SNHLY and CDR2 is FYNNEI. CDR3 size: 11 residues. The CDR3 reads CASSVTFLGFF. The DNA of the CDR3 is TGTGCCAGCAGTGTGACATTTCTGGGGTTCTTC.

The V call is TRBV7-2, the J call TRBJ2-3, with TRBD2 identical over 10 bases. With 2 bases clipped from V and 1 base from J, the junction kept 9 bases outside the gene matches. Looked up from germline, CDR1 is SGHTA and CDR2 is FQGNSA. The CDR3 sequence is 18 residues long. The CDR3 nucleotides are TGTGCCAGCAGCTTACGGGGACCGCTAGCGGGAGGCACAGATACGCAGTATTTT. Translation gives CASSLRGPLAGGTDTQYF.

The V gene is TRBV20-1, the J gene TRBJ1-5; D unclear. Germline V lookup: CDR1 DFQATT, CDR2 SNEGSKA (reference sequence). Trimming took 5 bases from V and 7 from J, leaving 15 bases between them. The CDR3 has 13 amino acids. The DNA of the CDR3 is TGCAGTGCTTGGGTACGGGAACCCCAGCCCCAGCATTTT. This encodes CSAWVREPQPQHF.

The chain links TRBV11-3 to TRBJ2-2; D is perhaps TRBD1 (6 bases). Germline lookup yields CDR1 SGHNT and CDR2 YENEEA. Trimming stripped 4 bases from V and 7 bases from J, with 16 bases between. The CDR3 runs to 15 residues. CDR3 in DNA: TGTGCCAGCAGCTCCCGGGCAGGGGTTTTCGGGGAGCTGTTTTTT. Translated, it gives CASSSRAGVFGELFF.

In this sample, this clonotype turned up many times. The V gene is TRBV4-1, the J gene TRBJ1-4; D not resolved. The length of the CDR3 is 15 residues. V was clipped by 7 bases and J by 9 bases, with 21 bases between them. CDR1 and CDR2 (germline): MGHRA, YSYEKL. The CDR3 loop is CASTGRTGLDQKLFF. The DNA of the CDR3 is TGCGCCAGCACCGGCCGCACGGGTTTGGATCAAAAACTGTTTTTT.

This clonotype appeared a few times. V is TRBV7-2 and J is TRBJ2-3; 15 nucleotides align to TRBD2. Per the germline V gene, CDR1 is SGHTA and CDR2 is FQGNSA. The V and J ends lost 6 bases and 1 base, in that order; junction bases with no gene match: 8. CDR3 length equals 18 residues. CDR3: CASSSGLAGGPGTDTQYF. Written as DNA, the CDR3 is TGTGCCAGCAGTAGCGGACTAGCGGGGGGGCCGGGCACAGATACGCAGTATTTT. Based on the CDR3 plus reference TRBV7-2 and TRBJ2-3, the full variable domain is GAGVSQSPSNKVTEKGKDVELRCDPISGHTALYWYRQSLGQGLEFLIYFQGNSAPDKSGLPSDRFSAERTGGSVSTLTIQRTQQEDSAVYLCASSSGLAGGPGTDTQYFGPGTRLTVL.

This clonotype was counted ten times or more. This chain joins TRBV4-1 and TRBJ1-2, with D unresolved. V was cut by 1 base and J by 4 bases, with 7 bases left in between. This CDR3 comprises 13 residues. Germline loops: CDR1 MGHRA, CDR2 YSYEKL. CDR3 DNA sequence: TGCGCCAGCAGCCAAGGAGAGGGCTATGGCTACACCTTC. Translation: CASSQGEGYGYTF.

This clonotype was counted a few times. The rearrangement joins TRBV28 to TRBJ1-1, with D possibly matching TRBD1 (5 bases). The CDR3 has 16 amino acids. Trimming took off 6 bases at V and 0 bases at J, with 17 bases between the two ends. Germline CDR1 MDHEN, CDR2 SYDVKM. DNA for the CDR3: TGTGCCAGCAGCTCCCCCGCCACAGGAGTGAACACTGAAGCTTTCTTT. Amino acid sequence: CASSSPATGVNTEAFF.

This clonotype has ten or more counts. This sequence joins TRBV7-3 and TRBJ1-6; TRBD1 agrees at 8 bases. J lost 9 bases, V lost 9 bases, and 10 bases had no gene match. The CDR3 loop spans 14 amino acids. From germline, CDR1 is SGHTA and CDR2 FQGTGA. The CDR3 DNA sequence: TGTGCCAGTGCAGAACAGGGGGTCACTTCACCCCTCCACTTT. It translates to CASAEQGVTSPLHF.

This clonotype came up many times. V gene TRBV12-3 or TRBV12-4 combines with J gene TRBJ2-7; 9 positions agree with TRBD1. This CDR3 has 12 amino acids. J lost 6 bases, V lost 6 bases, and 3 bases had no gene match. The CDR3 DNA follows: TGTGCCAGCAGCCGACAGGGGGGCGAGCAGTACGTC. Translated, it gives CASSRQGGEQYV.

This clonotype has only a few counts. The CDR3 is CASTEDSGRTEAFF. DNA for the CDR3: TGTGCCAGCACCGAAGATAGTGGTCGCACTGAAGCTTTCTTT. V is TRBV7-9 and J is TRBJ1-1; no firm D call. Trimming cost V 7 bases and J 4 bases, with 16 bases left between them. Germline V gene data show CDR1 as SEHNR and CDR2 as FQNEAQ (reference sequence). There are 14 residues in the CDR3. Supplemented by reference TRBV7-9 and TRBJ1-1, the full variable domain reads DTGVSQNPRHKITKRGQNVTFRCDPISEHNRLYWYRQTLGQGPEFLTYFQNEAQLEKSRLLSDRFSAERPKGSFSTLEIQRTEQGDSAMYLCASTEDSGRTEAFFGQGTRLTVV.

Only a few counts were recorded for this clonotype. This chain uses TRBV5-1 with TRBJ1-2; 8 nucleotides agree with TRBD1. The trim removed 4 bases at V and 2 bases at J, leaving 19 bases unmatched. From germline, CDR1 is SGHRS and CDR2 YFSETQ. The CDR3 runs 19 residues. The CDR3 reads CASSNRPLGQATSNYGYTF. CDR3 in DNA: TGCGCCAGCAGCAACCGCCCACTGGGACAGGCCACTTCGAACTATGGCTACACCTTC.

The CDR3: CASSSYRERNEQFF. In DNA, the CDR3 is TGTGCCAGCAGCTCATACAGGGAAAGGAATGAGCAGTTCTTC. V and J are TRBV5-6 and TRBJ2-1; a possible D gene is TRBD1 (6 bases). The CDR3 length is 14 residues. The V and J ends lost 3 bases and 7 bases respectively, with 14 bases between them. Germline V CDR1 and CDR2: SGHDT, YYEEEE.